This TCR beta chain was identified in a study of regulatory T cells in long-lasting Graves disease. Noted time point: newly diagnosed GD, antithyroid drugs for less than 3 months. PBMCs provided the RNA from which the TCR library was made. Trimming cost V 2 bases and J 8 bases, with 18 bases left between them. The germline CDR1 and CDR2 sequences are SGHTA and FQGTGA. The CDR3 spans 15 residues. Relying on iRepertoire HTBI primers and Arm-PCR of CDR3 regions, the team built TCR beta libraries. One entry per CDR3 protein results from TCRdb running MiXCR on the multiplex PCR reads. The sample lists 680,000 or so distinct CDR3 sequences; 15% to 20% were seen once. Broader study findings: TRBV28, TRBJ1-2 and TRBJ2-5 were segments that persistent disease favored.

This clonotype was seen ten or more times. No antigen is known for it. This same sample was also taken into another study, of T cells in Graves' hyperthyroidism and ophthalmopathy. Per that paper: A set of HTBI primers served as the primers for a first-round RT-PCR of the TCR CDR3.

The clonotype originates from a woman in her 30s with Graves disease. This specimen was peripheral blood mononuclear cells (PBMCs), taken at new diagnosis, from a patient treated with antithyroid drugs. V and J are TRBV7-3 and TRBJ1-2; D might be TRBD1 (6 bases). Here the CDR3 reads CASSLDSGVGGGYTF. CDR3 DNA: TGTGCCAGCAGCTTAGATTCAGGGGTTGGAGGCGGCTACACCTTC. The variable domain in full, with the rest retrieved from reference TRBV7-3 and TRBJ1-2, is GAGVSQTPSNKVTEKGKYVELRCDPISGHTALYWYRQSLGQGPEFLIYFQGTGAADDSGLPNDRFFAVRPEGSVSTLKIQRTERGDSAVYLCASSLDSGVGGGYTFGSGTRLTVV.